Following are 7 T cell receptor beta chains from one sample sequenced in a study of OX40 agonist ivuxolimab in advanced cancers. Profiled with immunoSEQ multiplex PCR; TCRdb holds only in-frame clones, not every one. Seen here are tens of thousands of clones, roughly nine tenths observed once, and the top ten hold about 14%. Sequencing used CD4+ or CD8+ T cells sorted from blood, obtained in a trial of the OX40 agonist ivuxolimab. The origin of the receptors is an adult with an advanced solid tumor such as melanoma, head and neck, liver or kidney cancer.

The genes are TRBV20-1 and TRBJ2-2; no firm D call. Germline CDR1 is DFQATT and CDR2 is SNEGSKA (reference sequence). The CDR3 loop spans 11 amino acids. Trimming removed 3 bases at V and 11 bases at J, with 10 bases between. The CDR3 DNA is TGCAGTGCTAGTGAGGCGAACGAGCTGTTTTTT. This gives the protein CSASEANELFF.

The genes are TRBV19 and TRBJ1-1, with 8 bases that match TRBD1. The CDR3 has 14 residues. V lost 4 bases and J lost 3; bases outside the gene matches: 4. Germline CDR1 is LNHDA and CDR2 is SQIVND (reference sequence). CDR3 DNA: TGTGCCAGTAGTAGCCGACAGGGGTACACTGAAGCTTTCTTT. This codes for CASSSRQGYTEAFF.

V is TRBV5-4 and J is TRBJ2-1; D ambiguous. The CDR3 runs 14 residues. Per germline, CDR1 SGHNT and CDR2 YYREEE (reference sequence). V dropped 0 bases and J dropped 3 bases, with 7 bases sitting between them. This CDR3 is CASSLGQDYNEQFF. Here the CDR3 DNA reads TGTGCCAGCAGCTTGGGGCAAGACTACAATGAGCAGTTCTTC.

The genes are TRBV2 and TRBJ2-7; 7 bases are a match to TRBD2. From germline, CDR1 is SNHLY and CDR2 FYNNEI. The CDR3 contains 15 residues. V was clipped by 3 bases and J by 0 bases; unmatched bases: 5. The CDR3 bases are TGTGCCAGCAGTGAGTGGGAGGGTGGCTCCTACGAGCAGTACTTC. Translation gives CASSEWEGGSYEQYF.

The chain links TRBV28 to TRBJ2-1, with D perhaps matching TRBD2 (6 bases). CDR1 and CDR2 (germline): MDHEN, SYDVKM. CDR3 length equals 15 residues. V was shortened by 3 bases and J by 4 bases, with 13 bases between the two germline ends. CDR3: CASSFGVTSYNEQFF. For the CDR3, the DNA is TGTGCCAGCAGTTTCGGGGTGACTAGTTACAATGAGCAGTTCTTC.

This clone was seen only once. The V gene is TRBV28, the J gene TRBJ1-5; D perhaps matches TRBD1 (6 bases). This CDR3 is 16 amino acids long. V shed 8 bases and J shed 3 bases, with 20 bases lying between them. The germline V gene has CDR1 MDHEN and CDR2 SYDVKM. CDR3 region: CASARGWQGANQPQHF. CDR3 in DNA: TGTGCCAGCGCAAGGGGGTGGCAGGGTGCCAATCAGCCCCAGCATTTT.

The chain is built from TRBV27 and TRBJ1-1; D is possibly TRBD1 (6 bases). The CDR3 is made up of 14 amino acids. Germline V lookup: CDR1 MNHEY, CDR2 SMNVEV (reference sequence). Trimming stripped 2 bases from V and 1 base from J, with 8 bases between. The CDR3 sequence: CASSLRGQNTEAFF. CDR3 nucleotide sequence: TGTGCCAGCAGTTTACGGGGACAGAACACTGAAGCTTTCTTT.